These 4 T cell receptor beta chains were all obtained from the same sample, sequenced in a study of blood T cells in healthy people across ages. For the second PCR, which ran for 7 to 11 cycles, a sample-barcoded 5' primer and a J-beta primer mix were used. TCRdb re-called the 5' RACE reads with MiXCR, one entry per CDR3 protein. The sample yields hundreds of thousands of distinct CDR3 sequences, roughly 26% seen once. Sequencing was done on a sample of blood. These receptor sequences come from a woman aged 70-85 years in good health.

The DNA of the CDR3 is TGCGCCAGCAGCCCCGGACAGGGGAATTCACCCCTCCACTTT. This sequence encodes CASSPGQGNSPLHF. The V gene is TRBV5-1, the J gene TRBJ1-6; 9 positions agree with TRBD1. Germline V gene sequence: CDR1 SGHRS, CDR2 YFSETQ. The CDR3 covers 14 residues. The trim removed 4 bases at V and 7 bases at J, leaving 3 bases unmatched.

The V and J genes are TRBV28 and TRBJ2-3; 9 nucleotides line up with TRBD2. With V trimmed by 8 bases and J by 5 bases, 5 bases remained unmatched. The CDR3 loop spans 13 amino acids. The germline V gene has CDR1 MDHEN and CDR2 SYDVKM. DNA for the CDR3: TGTGCCAGCTTAGCGGGAGATGGAGATACGCAGTATTTT. Its translation is CASLAGDGDTQYF.

This clonotype occurred a few times. The chain couples TRBV15 to TRBJ1-4; D is perhaps TRBD1 (6 bases). This CDR3 has 14 residues. Trimming left V 6 bases short and J 4 bases short, with 12 bases between. Germline V gene data show CDR1 as LNHNV and CDR2 as YYDKDF (reference sequence). The CDR3 reads CATREGGLNEKLFF. CDR3 DNA: TGTGCCACCAGAGAAGGGGGGCTTAATGAAAAACTGTTTTTT.

There are many counts of this clonotype. The chain links TRBV29-1 to TRBJ2-1, with D perhaps assigned TRBD1 or TRBD2 (5 bases each). Germline V gene sequence: CDR1 SQVTM, CDR2 ANQGSEA. This CDR3 region has 10 residues. Trimming cost V 1 base and J 11 bases, with 6 bases left between them. CDR3 in DNA: TGCAGCGTTGAAGGGGGACAGCAGTTCTTC. This gives the protein CSVEGGQQFF.